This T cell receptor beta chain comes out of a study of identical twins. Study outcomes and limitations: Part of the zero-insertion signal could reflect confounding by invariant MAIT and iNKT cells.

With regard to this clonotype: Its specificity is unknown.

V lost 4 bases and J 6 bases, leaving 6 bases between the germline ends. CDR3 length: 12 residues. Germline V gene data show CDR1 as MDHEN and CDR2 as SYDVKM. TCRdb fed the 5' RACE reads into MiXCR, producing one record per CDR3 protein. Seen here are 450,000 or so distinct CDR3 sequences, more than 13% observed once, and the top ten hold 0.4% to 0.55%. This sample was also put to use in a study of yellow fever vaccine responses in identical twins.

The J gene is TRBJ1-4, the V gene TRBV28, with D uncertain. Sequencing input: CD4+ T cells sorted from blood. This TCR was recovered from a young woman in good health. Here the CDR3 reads CASSSIDEKLFF. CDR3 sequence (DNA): TGTGCCAGCAGTTCTATTGATGAAAAACTGTTTTTT.